Detailed here is one TCR beta chain. The clone's antigen remains unknown. The sample holds no much larger clone one base away, and base qualities are not on file. From the germline V gene, CDR1 is MGHRA and CDR2 is YSYEKL. From cysteine to phenylalanine, the CDR3 is 15 amino acids long. Just CDR3 DNA is preserved here, 45 bases in frame from base 1. Trimming accounts for 1 base at V and 2 bases at J, while the number of junction bases matched to no gene is 4. A second Seattle source provided samples from volunteer blood donors who had recovered from COVID-19. Whole blood was collected in K2EDTA tubes by collaborating institutions according to the institutions' own protocols. For TCRbeta analysis, collaborators shipped samples in one of three forms: frozen whole blood, isolated PBMCs, or DNA extracted from either of those sample types. This entry comes from a study of blood T cell repertoires in COVID-19 (TCRdb year 2020). Broadly, across the study: Collaborator samples came from the United States, Italy and Spain and covered acute and convalescent phases of COVID-19. The repertoires were released in a freely available public database meant as a resource for research on the immune response to SARS-CoV-2. Where HLA class I and class II types were available, the types were taken from metadata supplied by the sample provider, not from assay-based typing. The samples were drawn from two sources: the first 160 participants of the ongoing ImmuneRACE study, and approximately 1,300 subjects contributed by 6 global collaborators. Nearly every sample came with metadata listing a de-identified subject ID, COVID-19 status, age in years and sex. The material from the prospective study consisted of cDNA or gDNA derived from T cells, B-cell-depleted T cells, or PBMCs. The dataset comprised deeply sampled blood TCRbeta repertoires from subjects exposed to, actively infected with, or recovered from COVID-19. General findings and caveats noted by the study authors: Clinical and demographic metadata were provided uncurated, with the amount varying by source and participant.

The immunoSEQ Assay, a bias-controlled multiplex PCR, was used to amplify TCRbeta CDR3 regions from genomic DNA. The authors' analysis ran thus. Nucleated cell counts per sample were estimated from amplification of reference gene primers within the assay. To quantify the absolute abundance of each unique TCRbeta CDR3 rearrangement, sequence reads were collapsed and filtered. For each sample, productive Simpson clonality was calculated as the square root of Simpson's diversity index across productive rearrangements. TCRdb obtained this table from immuneACCESS and retained in-frame rearrangements with V and J assigned. These tables miss some clones; where compared with another copy, unresolved V genes account for less than half of the shortfall, and the remainder is unexplained. V and J calls and clone size come straight from that table; D and trimming were deduced from the DNA. The sample table lists roughly 220,000 clones, about 80% of them with a count of one. The top ten clones comprise approximately 2.9% of the sample.

Here the chain combines TRBV4-1 and TRBJ1-2, with TRBD1 matching 7 junction bases. The sequence was collected from a woman in her 30s who had recovered from COVID-19. Sequencing was done on a sample of peripheral blood. The CDR3 here reads CASSQGRQGNYGYTF. The base sequence is TGCGCCAGCAGCCAAGGTAGACAGGGCAACTATGGCTACACCTTC.